The 5 T cell receptor beta chains below were found in one sample sequenced in a study of blood T cell repertoires in COVID-19. The method was immunoSEQ multiplex PCR; TCRdb's version includes in-frame clones alone and lacks a portion of them. The table has 45,000 to 55,000 clones, roughly 90% seen once. The sample was peripheral blood. The receptors originated from a human donor in a cohort sampled during active COVID-19.

V is TRBV27 and J is TRBJ2-2; D possibly corresponds to TRBD2 (5 bases). The V and J ends lost 5 bases and 4 bases respectively, with 14 bases between them. CDR1 is MNHEY, CDR2 SMNVEV, per germline (reference sequence). This CDR3 is built from 15 residues. CDR3 DNA: TGTGCCAGCAGTGGGCAGACTGGAGGCACCGGGGAGCTGTTTTTT. Its protein is CASSGQTGGTGELFF.

The V call is TRBV11-2, the J call TRBJ2-3, with D unclear. Germline V gene data show CDR1 as SGHAT and CDR2 as FQNNGV. V dropped 1 base and J dropped 7 bases, with 15 bases sitting between them. The CDR3 contains 15 residues. The CDR3: CASSLATPPDNTQYF. CDR3 coding DNA: TGTGCCAGCAGCTTAGCGACTCCTCCCGATAATACGCAGTATTTT.

CDR3 residues: CASSLDRGTDTQYF. The CDR3 coding sequence is TGCGCCAGCAGCTTGGACCGGGGCACAGATACGCAGTATTTT. The chain recombines TRBV5-1 with TRBJ2-3; D is ambiguous. Germline V gives CDR1 SGHRS, CDR2 YFSETQ. The V and J ends lost 0 bases and 1 base respectively, with 6 bases between them. The CDR3 covers 14 residues.

The chain couples TRBV20-1 to TRBJ2-7; D is unresolved. The germline V gene has CDR1 DFQATT and CDR2 SNEGSKA (reference sequence). The CDR3 loop spans 11 amino acids. The V gene lost 3 bases and the J gene lost 3 bases, with 6 bases spanning the gap. For the CDR3, the DNA is TGCAGTGCTAGTTCCGGCTACGAGCAGTACTTC. This codes for CSASSGYEQYF.

This chain connects TRBV5-8 to TRBJ2-7, with 8 positions matching TRBD1. Germline CDR1 and CDR2: SGHTS and YDEGEE. Germline trimming cut 4 bases from V and 5 bases from J; bases unmatched to any gene: 11. The length of the CDR3 is 15 residues. In DNA, the CDR3 is TGTGCCAGCAGCCAAGTGCACAGGGGGGTTCACGAGCAGTACTTC. Amino acid sequence: CASSQVHRGVHEQYF.